One and the same sample provided the 6 T cell receptor beta chains below, sequenced in a study of cytomegalovirus exposure and HLA in healthy donors. TCRdb's table, derived via immunoSEQ multiplex PCR, lists solely in-frame clones and lacks some. The data hold 150,000 to 200,000 clones, with less than 90% observed a single time. The sequencing sample was made of PBMCs. These receptors were obtained from a young woman in good health and CMV-seronegative.

This clone was detected once. CDR3 residues: CAWSVDPGQGFPGVRSYNEQFF. CDR3 coding DNA: TGTGCCTGGAGTGTAGACCCGGGACAGGGATTCCCAGGAGTCCGCTCCTACAATGAGCAGTTCTTC. This chain connects TRBV30 to TRBJ2-1, with 9 bases identical to TRBD1. The CDR3 length is 22 residues. V lost 0 bases and J lost 0; bases outside the gene matches: 21. Germline V CDR1 and CDR2: GTSNPN, SVGIG (reference sequence).

The chain carries TRBV2 and TRBJ2-1; TRBD2 aligns across 7 bases. CDR1 and CDR2 (germline): SNHLY, FYNNEI. V was clipped by 4 bases and J by 6 bases; unmatched bases: 12. The CDR3 is 16 residues long. The CDR3 sequence: CASSVFLAAVGNEQFF. The CDR3 nucleotides are TGTGCCAGCAGTGTATTTCTAGCGGCGGTGGGCAATGAGCAGTTCTTC.

V is TRBV6-5 and J is TRBJ1-2; maybe TRBD1 (5 bases). The CDR3 is 12 residues long. CDR1 is MNHEY and CDR2 is SVGAGI in the germline V gene. Trimming took off 2 bases at V and 8 bases at J, with 9 bases between the two ends. CDR3 coding DNA: TGTGCCAGCAGTTACGCAGGGAACGGCTACACCTTC. Residues: CASSYAGNGYTF.

J is TRBJ1-3 and V is TRBV5-1, with 8 bases identical to TRBD1. The V and J ends lost 1 base and 2 bases, in that order; junction bases with no gene match: 8. CDR1 SGHRS and CDR2 YFSETQ come from the germline V gene. The CDR3 spans 17 residues. The CDR3 region is CASSLYFRGLTGNTIYF. CDR3 sequence (DNA): TGCGCCAGCAGCTTGTATTTCAGGGGGCTAACTGGAAACACCATATATTTT. The full variable domain, with the rest looked up from reference TRBV5-1 and TRBJ1-3, is KAGVTQTPRYLIKTRGQQVTLSCSPISGHRSVSWYQQTPGQGLQFLFEYFSETQRNKGNFPGRFSGRQFSNSRSEMNVSTLELGDSALYLCASSLYFRGLTGNTIYFGEGSWLTVV.

CDR3 in DNA: TGTGCCAGCAGTTACTCGCGGGGATCTGGAAACACCATATATTTT. Its translation: CASSYSRGSGNTIYF. V gene TRBV6-5 combines with J gene TRBJ1-3; D remains unclear. Between the trimmed V and J ends, which lost 0 bases and 1 base, there was a span of 7 bases. Germline lookup yields CDR1 MNHEY and CDR2 SVGAGI. The CDR3 is 15 residues long.

The chain uses TRBV7-6 and TRBJ2-1; TRBD1 matches at 8 bases. The germline CDR1 and CDR2 sequences are SGHVS and FNYEAQ. The CDR3 has 19 amino acids. V gave up 2 bases and J gave up 3 bases; unmatched junction bases: 15. Here the CDR3 reads CASSLYSRGPHSSYNEQFF. CDR3 bases: TGTGCCAGCAGCTTATATTCCAGGGGGCCACACAGCAGCTACAATGAGCAGTTCTTC.